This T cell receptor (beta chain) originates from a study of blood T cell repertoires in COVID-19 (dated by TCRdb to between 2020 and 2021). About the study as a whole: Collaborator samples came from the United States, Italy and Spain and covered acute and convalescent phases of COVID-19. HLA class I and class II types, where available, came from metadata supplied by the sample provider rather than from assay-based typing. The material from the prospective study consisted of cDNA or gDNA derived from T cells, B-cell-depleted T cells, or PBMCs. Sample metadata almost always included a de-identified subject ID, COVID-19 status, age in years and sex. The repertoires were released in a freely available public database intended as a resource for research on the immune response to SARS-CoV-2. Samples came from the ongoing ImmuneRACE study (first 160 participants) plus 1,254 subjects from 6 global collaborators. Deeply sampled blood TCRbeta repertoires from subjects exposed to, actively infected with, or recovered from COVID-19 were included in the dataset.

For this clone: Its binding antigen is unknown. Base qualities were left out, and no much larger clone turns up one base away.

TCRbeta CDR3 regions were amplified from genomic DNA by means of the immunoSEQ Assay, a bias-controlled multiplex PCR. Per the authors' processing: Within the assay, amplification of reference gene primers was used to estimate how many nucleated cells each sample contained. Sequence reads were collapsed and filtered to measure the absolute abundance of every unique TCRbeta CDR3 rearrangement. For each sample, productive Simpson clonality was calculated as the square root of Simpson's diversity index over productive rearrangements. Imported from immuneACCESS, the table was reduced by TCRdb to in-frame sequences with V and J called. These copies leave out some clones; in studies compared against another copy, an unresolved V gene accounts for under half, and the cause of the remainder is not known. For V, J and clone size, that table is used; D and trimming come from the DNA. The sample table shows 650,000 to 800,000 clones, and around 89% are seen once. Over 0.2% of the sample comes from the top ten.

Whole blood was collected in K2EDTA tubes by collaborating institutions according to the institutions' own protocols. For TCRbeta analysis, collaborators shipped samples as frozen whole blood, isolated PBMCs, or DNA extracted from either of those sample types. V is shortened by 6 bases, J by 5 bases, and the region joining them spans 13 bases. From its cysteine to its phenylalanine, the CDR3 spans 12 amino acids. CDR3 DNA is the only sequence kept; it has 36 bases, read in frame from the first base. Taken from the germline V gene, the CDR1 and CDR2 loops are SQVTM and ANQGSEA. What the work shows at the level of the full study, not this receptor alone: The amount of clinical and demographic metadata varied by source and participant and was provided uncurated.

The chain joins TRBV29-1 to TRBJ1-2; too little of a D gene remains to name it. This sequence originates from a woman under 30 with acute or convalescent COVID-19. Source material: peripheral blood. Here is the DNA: TGCAGCGTCCCGGACGGAGGGTATGGCTACACCTTC. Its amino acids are CSVPDGGYGYTF.